This passage covers 31 T cell receptor beta chains from one sample sequenced in a study of blood T cell repertoires in COVID-19. Generated by immunoSEQ multiplex PCR, the TCRdb table keeps only in-frame clones and is missing some. The sample shows approximately 44,000 clones, around four fifths of them seen only once. Sequencing was done on a sample of peripheral blood. These receptors all stem from a human donor in a cohort sampled during active COVID-19.

This clone was picked up a small number of times. The CDR3 sequence is CASIEGQNNQPQHF. The CDR3 bases are TGTGCCAGCATCGAAGGACAGAACAATCAGCCCCAGCATTTT. J is TRBJ1-5 and V is TRBV5-8, with D maybe TRBD1 (6 bases). The V gene lost 6 bases and the J gene lost 3 bases, with 13 bases spanning the gap. Germline assignment: CDR1 SGHTS and CDR2 YDEGEE. CDR3 length equals 14 residues.

The gene calls are TRBV7-3 and TRBJ2-3, with 7 positions matching TRBD1. V dropped 6 bases and J dropped 4; count of bases not matched to a gene: 4. This CDR3 comprises 13 residues. Germline values: CDR1 SGHTA, CDR2 FQGTGA. Written as DNA, the CDR3 is TGTGCCAGCAGGGTAACAGGGGCAGATACGCAGTATTTT. Translating it yields CASRVTGADTQYF.

The genes are TRBV27 and TRBJ2-7; weak D call: TRBD2 (6 bases). With 4 bases removed from V and 0 bases from J, the gap between germline ends came to 13 bases. The CDR3 length is 15 residues. Germline V CDR1 and CDR2: MNHEY, SMNVEV (reference sequence). The CDR3: CASSSGAFPSYEQYF. The DNA for the CDR3 is TGTGCCAGCAGTTCGGGAGCCTTCCCCTCCTACGAGCAGTACTTC.

DNA for the CDR3: TGTGCCAGTATCGGGGGACAGACGAACACCGGGGAGCTGTTTTTT. As protein: CASIGGQTNTGELFF. The chain carries TRBV19 and TRBJ2-2; tentative D call: TRBD1 (7 bases). This CDR3 has 15 amino acids. The V gene lost 7 bases and the J gene lost 0 bases, with 12 bases spanning the gap. Germline V gives CDR1 LNHDA, CDR2 SQIVND (reference sequence).

This clone occurred once. CDR3 coding DNA: TGTGCCAGCAACCCGCCGGGACAGGGGGCATCCTACGAGCAGTACTTC. Amino acids: CASNPPGQGASYEQYF. The chain uses TRBV2 and TRBJ2-7, with 12 bases fitting TRBD1. This CDR3 has 16 amino acids. In germline, CDR1 is SNHLY, CDR2 FYNNEI. V trimming: 7 bases; J trimming: 1 base; junction bases outside the gene matches: 8.

The chain couples TRBV9 to TRBJ2-5, with 9 bases lining up with TRBD2. The CDR3 loop spans 15 amino acids. Germline CDR1 SGDLS, CDR2 YYNGEE. Trimming removed 2 bases from V and 1 base from J; junction bases left unmatched: 3. The CDR3: CASSVRGGGQETQYF. The CDR3 coding sequence is TGTGCCAGCAGCGTTCGCGGGGGGGGCCAAGAGACCCAGTACTTC.

The chain has TRBV10-1 and TRBJ2-4, with 8 bases matching TRBD1. CDR1 is WNHNN and CDR2 is SYGVQD in the germline V gene (reference sequence). V was pared by 4 bases and J by 5 bases, with 4 bases of the junction left unmatched. The CDR3 totals 14 residues. The CDR3: CASSASRGQNIQYF. The DNA of the CDR3 is TGCGCCAGCAGTGCCTCCAGGGGGCAAAACATTCAGTACTTC.

The chain is built from TRBV2 and TRBJ2-4, with a tentative D call TRBD1 (6 bases). The CDR3 runs to 15 residues. V gave up 4 bases and J gave up 2 bases, with 12 bases separating them. Germline loops: CDR1 SNHLY, CDR2 FYNNEI. The CDR3: CASSVYRESKNIQYF. CDR3 nucleotides: TGTGCCAGCAGTGTATACAGGGAATCCAAAAACATTCAGTACTTC.

The chain combines TRBV2 with TRBJ1-4; 9 nucleotides line up with TRBD1. Trimming cost V 6 bases and J 6 bases; bases outside gene matches: 5. The CDR3 has 14 amino acids. The V gene's germline CDR1 is SNHLY and CDR2 FYNNEI. The CDR3 protein is CASRGTGRYEKLFF. In DNA, the CDR3 is TGTGCCAGCAGGGGGACAGGGCGCTATGAAAAACTGTTTTTT.

The chain links TRBV10-3 to TRBJ2-3; TRBD2 matches at 8 bases. Germline V lookup: CDR1 ENHRY, CDR2 SYGVKD. CDR3 length equals 15 residues. The V gene end was trimmed by 4 bases and the J gene end by 2 bases; junction bases not matched to a gene: 5. The CDR3 region is CAISAAGGVTDTQYF. The DNA of the CDR3 is TGTGCCATCAGTGCGGCGGGGGGTGTCACAGATACGCAGTATTTT.

The chain uses TRBV28 and TRBJ2-2; weak D call: TRBD1 (6 bases). The CDR3 has 14 residues. V lost 7 bases and J lost 6, with 15 bases in between. The germline V gene has CDR1 MDHEN and CDR2 SYDVKM. The CDR3 here is CASTGTLGAGELFF. CDR3 DNA: TGTGCCAGCACCGGGACACTCGGCGCCGGGGAGCTGTTTTTT.

V is TRBV5-4 and J is TRBJ2-3; no reliable D call. CDR1 and CDR2 from the germline V gene are SGHNT and YYREEE (reference sequence). The CDR3 consists of 13 residues. V lost 4 bases and J lost 4, with 10 bases in between. CDR3 DNA sequence: TGTGCCAGCAGCCACCCTTCGGCAGATACGCAGTATTTT. Translating it yields CASSHPSADTQYF.

The chain recombines TRBV6-5 with TRBJ1-1; no firm D call. Trimming cost V 0 bases and J 5 bases, with 7 bases left between them. The V gene's germline CDR1 is MNHEY and CDR2 SVGAGI. This CDR3 comprises 13 residues. CDR3 in amino acids: CASSYSTGTEAFF. The CDR3 nucleotides are TGTGCCAGCAGTTACTCGACGGGGACTGAAGCTTTCTTT.

The chain combines TRBV7-2 with TRBJ2-3; no reliable D call. The CDR3 runs 15 residues. With 5 bases removed from V and 2 bases from J, the gap between germline ends came to 14 bases. The germline gives CDR1 SGHTA, CDR2 FQGNSA. This CDR3 is CASSPLLIPTDTQYF. CDR3 nucleotide sequence: TGTGCCAGCAGCCCCTTATTAATCCCCACAGATACGCAGTATTTT.

This clone was found once. This chain connects TRBV10-3 to TRBJ2-5; 12 positions agree with TRBD2. Germline CDR1 reads ENHRY; CDR2 reads SYGVKD. After removal of 10 bases from V and 4 bases from J, the junction contained 16 bases not matched to a gene. The CDR3 spans 17 residues. The CDR3: CATALLAGGLYGETQYF. CDR3 bases: TGTGCCACCGCCCTACTAGCGGGGGGACTTTATGGAGAGACCCAGTACTTC.

This rearrangement joins TRBV4-1 to TRBJ2-3; TRBD2 aligns across 7 bases. Germline trimming cut 4 bases from V and 4 bases from J; bases unmatched to any gene: 8. The germline V gene encodes CDR1 MGHRA and CDR2 YSYEKL. The CDR3 has 15 amino acids. The CDR3 here is CASSRAGTTSDTQYF. CDR3 nucleotide sequence: TGCGCCAGCAGCCGGGCCGGGACTACTTCAGATACGCAGTATTTT.

The V gene is TRBV19, the J gene TRBJ1-6; no firm D call. The V end lost 8 bases, the J end lost 7 bases, and 12 bases lay between the germline ends. The CDR3 has 13 residues. Looked up from germline, CDR1 is LNHDA and CDR2 is SQIVND (reference sequence). The CDR3 DNA reads TGTGCCAGTGGGGAGTTAAAAAATTCACCCCTCCACTTT. As protein: CASGELKNSPLHF.

The chain employs TRBV11-3 and TRBJ2-3; possible D gene TRBD2, 5 bases. Germline-derived CDR1 and CDR2 are SGHNT and YENEEA. V was clipped by 1 base and J by 4 bases, with 15 bases between them. The CDR3 totals 16 residues. The CDR3, as DNA: TGTGCCAGCAGCTTAGGACTACCCGATGTGTCAGATACGCAGTATTTT. Translated: CASSLGLPDVSDTQYF.

This chain uses TRBV7-9 with TRBJ2-3; possible D gene TRBD2, 6 bases. Per the germline V gene, CDR1 is SEHNR and CDR2 is FQNEAQ (reference sequence). The CDR3 covers 18 residues. Trimming took off 2 bases at V and 2 bases at J, with 20 bases between the two ends. The CDR3 sequence: CASSLTTLPGLLTDTQYF. The DNA for the CDR3 is TGTGCCAGCAGCTTAACCACCCTTCCGGGACTTCTCACAGATACGCAGTATTTT.

This chain links TRBV5-1 with TRBJ1-4; 9 bases fit TRBD1. The CDR3 totals 15 residues. V shed 0 bases, J shed 4 bases, and the junction held 1 base outside the gene matches. Germline CDR1 SGHRS, CDR2 YFSETQ. CDR3 DNA: TGCGCCAGCAGCTTGGCGGGACAGGGTAATGAAAAACTGTTTTTT. Translation gives CASSLAGQGNEKLFF. The variable domain in full, with the rest retrieved from reference TRBV5-1 and TRBJ1-4, is KAGVTQTPRYLIKTRGQQVTLSCSPISGHRSVSWYQQTPGQGLQFLFEYFSETQRNKGNFPGRFSGRQFSNSRSEMNVSTLELGDSALYLCASSLAGQGNEKLFFGSGTQLSVL.

In its sample, this clone was seen a few times. V and J are TRBV11-2 and TRBJ2-5; weak D call: TRBD2 (6 bases). CDR1 SGHAT and CDR2 FQNNGV come from the germline V gene. CDR3 size: 14 residues. Trimming cost V 3 bases and J 5 bases, with 13 bases left between them. The CDR3: CASSFFGGRETQYF. Written as DNA, the CDR3 is TGTGCCAGCAGCTTCTTCGGGGGACGGGAGACCCAGTACTTC. The variable domain in full, with the rest retrieved from reference TRBV11-2 and TRBJ2-5, is EAGVAQSPRYKIIEKRQSVAFWCNPISGHATLYWYQQILGQGPKLLIQFQNNGVVDDSQLPKDRFSAERLKGVDSTLKIQPAKLEDSAVYLCASSFFGGRETQYFGPGTRLLVL.

This chain uses TRBV3-1 (or the pseudogene TRBV3-2) with TRBJ2-3, with a tentative D call TRBD1 (6 bases). The CDR3 totals 15 residues. The V gene lost 3 bases and the J gene lost 11 bases, with 21 bases spanning the gap. Germline CDR1 is LGHDT and CDR2 is YNNKEL (reference sequence). This CDR3 reads CASSHGQLWSQGQYF. In DNA, the CDR3 is TGTGCCAGCAGCCACGGACAGTTGTGGAGCCAGGGGCAGTATTTT.

The chain couples TRBV30 to TRBJ1-1; tentative D call: TRBD1 (5 bases). CDR3 length: 13 residues. Looked up from germline, CDR1 is GTSNPN and CDR2 is SVGIG (reference sequence). V lost 0 bases and J lost 10, with 15 bases in between. The DNA for the CDR3 is TGTGCCTGGAGTGTACAGGCAGGAATCGGAGCTTTCTTT. It codes for CAWSVQAGIGAFF.

The genes are TRBV9 and TRBJ2-6; 8 nucleotides agree with TRBD1. The CDR3 length is 17 residues. V lost 4 bases, J lost 2 bases, and 8 bases stayed unmatched. CDR1 SGDLS and CDR2 YYNGEE come from the germline V gene. In DNA, the CDR3 is TGTGCCAGCAGCCCCCCGACAGGGGTAGCTGGGGCCAACGTCCTGACTTTC. Its protein is CASSPPTGVAGANVLTF.

The chain is built from TRBV2 and TRBJ2-3; 9 bases map to TRBD2. Trimming cost V 5 bases and J 5 bases; bases outside gene matches: 17. The CDR3 covers 18 residues. CDR1 is SNHLY, CDR2 FYNNEI, per germline. This CDR3 is CASSLRVAGDPREDTQYF. Here the CDR3 DNA reads TGTGCCAGCAGTCTGCGGGTAGCGGGGGACCCACGGGAAGATACGCAGTATTTT.

V usage is TRBV5-4 and J usage is TRBJ2-7, with D maybe TRBD2 (6 bases). V was shortened by 4 bases and J by 0 bases, with 11 bases between the two germline ends. Germline lookup yields CDR1 SGHNT and CDR2 YYREEE (reference sequence). CDR3 length: 14 amino acids. The CDR3 reads CASSPRDSSYEQYF. CDR3 DNA: TGTGCCAGCAGCCCACGGGACTCCTCCTACGAGCAGTACTTC.

The genes are TRBV6-5 and TRBJ1-1; 7 nucleotides line up with TRBD1. The germline gives CDR1 MNHEY, CDR2 SVGAGI. The CDR3 is made up of 15 amino acids. V shed 5 bases, J shed 4 bases, and the junction held 10 bases outside the gene matches. The CDR3 nucleotides are TGTGCCAGCAGTCGAGGGGGAAGGGGGCCCACTGAAGCTTTCTTT. It is translated as CASSRGGRGPTEAFF.

The chain carries TRBV7-9 and TRBJ1-1; D gene ambiguous. The length of the CDR3 is 12 residues. Germline assignment: CDR1 SEHNR and CDR2 FQNEAQ (reference sequence). Deletions cut 5 bases from V and 2 bases from J, with 6 bases between. The CDR3 DNA reads TGTGCCAGCAGCCGGGAAAACACTGAAGCTTTCTTT. Protein sequence: CASSRENTEAFF.

This clone was counted between two and nine times. The DNA for the CDR3 is TGTGCCAGCAGTGAAGCATCGGGGATTGGCAATCAGCCCCAGCATTTT. Encoded protein: CASSEASGIGNQPQHF. This chain connects TRBV6-1 to TRBJ1-5; D not certain. The CDR3 contains 16 residues. V lost 0 bases to trimming and J lost 2 bases, with 11 bases between them. Germline V gene lookup returns CDR1 MNHNS and CDR2 SASEGT.

The chain links TRBV10-2 to TRBJ2-6; 7 bases fit TRBD1. CDR1 is WSHSY, CDR2 SAAADI, per germline. This CDR3 is built from 18 residues. Losses at the gene ends were 3 bases for V and 1 base for J; bases not matched to a gene: 9. This chain's CDR3 is CASSEWGRGFSGANVLTF. In DNA, the CDR3 is TGCGCCAGCAGTGAATGGGGCAGGGGGTTTTCTGGGGCCAACGTCCTGACTTTC.

The table lists this clone with a few counts. The genes are TRBV30 and TRBJ2-1, with 9 bases lining up with TRBD2. This CDR3 is built from 13 residues. J gave up 6 bases and V 1 base, and 1 base lay outside the gene matches. From germline, CDR1 is GTSNPN and CDR2 SVGIG (reference sequence). CDR3 in amino acids: CAWSGTSVNEQFF. DNA of the CDR3: TGTGCCTGGAGTGGGACTAGCGTCAATGAGCAGTTCTTC.